This is a list of T cell receptor beta chains from one sample in a study of cytomegalovirus exposure and HLA in healthy donors. Only in-frame clones appear in the TCRdb table, and some are missing; sequencing was by immunoSEQ multiplex PCR. The data show about 160,000 clones, 65% to 85% seen once. The sequencing input was PBMCs. The receptors stem from a woman between 25 and 40 years old in good health and CMV-seropositive. Both conserved end residues are part of each CDR3. D genes are given only for firm matches. Clone size is shown for a subset of rows, as once, few, many or a class of expanded clone.

clone size: NA; D gene: TRBD1; J gene: TRBJ1-2; V gene: TRBV18; CDR3 DNA: TGTGCCAGCTCACCCTCGACAGGGGACCTCTATGGCTACACCTTC; CDR3 protein: CASSPSTGDLYGYTF
clone size: once; D gene: NA; J gene: TRBJ1-1; V gene: TRBV27; CDR3 DNA: TGTGCCAGCAAGGTCAGCCGGGTCGGCGGAGCTTTCTTT; CDR3 protein: CASKVSRVGGAFF
clone size: NA; D gene: NA; J gene: TRBJ1-2; V gene: TRBV18; CDR3 DNA: TGTGCCAGCTCACCCCAGACAGACTATGGCTACACCTTC; CDR3 protein: CASSPQTDYGYTF
clone size: NA; D gene: NA; J gene: TRBJ1-2; V gene: TRBV5-4; CDR3 DNA: TGTGCCAGCAGCTTGTTTACGACCAGGATCCATGGCTACACCTTC; CDR3 protein: CASSLFTTRIHGYTF
clone size: NA; D gene: TRBD2; J gene: TRBJ2-1; V gene: TRBV6-6; CDR3 DNA: TGTGCCAGCAGTTACGGGGGGGGTCTGGGGGGGAATGAGCAGTTCTTC; CDR3 protein: CASSYGGGLGGNEQFF
clone size: NA; D gene: TRBD1; J gene: TRBJ1-1; V gene: TRBV29-1; CDR3 DNA: TGCAGCGTTGCGGGACAGTCGAACACTGAAGCTTTCTTT; CDR3 protein: CSVAGQSNTEAFF
clone size: NA; D gene: NA; J gene: TRBJ1-1; V gene: TRBV27; CDR3 DNA: TGTGCCAGCAGTTGGCGGACAGAGAACACTGAAGCTTTCTTT; CDR3 protein: CASSWRTENTEAFF
clone size: NA; D gene: NA; J gene: TRBJ1-5; V gene: TRBV10-3; CDR3 DNA: TGTGCCATCAGCCGCGCACGGACTGAATATAGCAATCAGCCCCAGCATTTT; CDR3 protein: CAISRARTEYSNQPQHF
clone size: NA; D gene: TRBD1; J gene: TRBJ1-2; V gene: TRBV6-4; CDR3 DNA: TGTGCCAGCAGAGGGGACAGGGGAAATGGCGGCTACACCTTC; CDR3 protein: CASRGDRGNGGYTF
clone size: NA; D gene: TRBD2; J gene: TRBJ2-1; V gene: TRBV19; CDR3 DNA: TGTGCCACCTTTGCGGGGGGAATTGAGCAGTTCTTC; CDR3 protein: CATFAGGIEQFF
clone size: NA; D gene: NA; J gene: TRBJ2-3; V gene: TRBV19; CDR3 DNA: TGTGCCAGTAGTATTGGGGCATCTACAGATACGCAGTATTTT; CDR3 protein: CASSIGASTDTQYF
clone size: NA; D gene: NA; J gene: TRBJ2-3; V gene: TRBV19; CDR3 DNA: TGTGCCAGTAGATTAACAGGGATAGATACGCAGTATTTT; CDR3 protein: CASRLTGIDTQYF
clone size: NA; D gene: NA; J gene: TRBJ2-7; V gene: TRBV14; CDR3 DNA: TGTGCCAGCAGCCAAGGACCGACAGAATTTTCTTACGAGCAGTACTTC; CDR3 protein: CASSQGPTEFSYEQYF
clone size: NA; D gene: NA; J gene: TRBJ2-7; V gene: TRBV6-6; CDR3 DNA: TGTGCCAGCAGTACCCGGGACGAGCAGTACTTC; CDR3 protein: CASSTRDEQYF
clone size: few; D gene: TRBD1; J gene: TRBJ1-6; V gene: TRBV6-4; CDR3 DNA: TGTGCCAGCACGCCGGGACAGGAGGGTGTTTCACCCCTCCACTTT; CDR3 protein: CASTPGQEGVSPLHF
clone size: NA; D gene: TRBD1; J gene: TRBJ1-5; V gene: TRBV30; CDR3 DNA: TGTGCCTGGAGTGCCGGGACAGCGAGCAATCAGCCCCAGCATTTT; CDR3 protein: CAWSAGTASNQPQHF
clone size: NA; D gene: NA; J gene: TRBJ2-1; V gene: TRBV7-2; CDR3 DNA: TGTGCCAGCAGCCTATCGAGGAATGAGCAGTTCTTC; CDR3 protein: CASSLSRNEQFF
clone size: NA; D gene: NA; J gene: TRBJ2-7; V gene: TRBV6-1; CDR3 DNA: TGTGCCAGCATCCAAGGGGGGGCACCGAACTTC; CDR3 protein: CASIQGGAPNF
clone size: few; D gene: NA; J gene: TRBJ1-5; V gene: TRBV19; CDR3 DNA: TGTGCCAGTAGTATAGATGAGTGGGGGGATCAGCCCCAGCATTTT; CDR3 protein: CASSIDEWGDQPQHF
clone size: NA; D gene: TRBD1; J gene: TRBJ1-2; V gene: TRBV5-6; CDR3 DNA: TGTGCCAGCAGCTCATTCCCGGGACAGGGGAACTATGGCTACACCTTC; CDR3 protein: CASSSFPGQGNYGYTF
clone size: NA; D gene: NA; J gene: TRBJ2-3; V gene: TRBV7-3; CDR3 DNA: TGTGCCAGCAGCTTACAACACACAGGGACCACAGATACGCAGTATTTT; CDR3 protein: CASSLQHTGTTDTQYF
clone size: NA; D gene: NA; J gene: TRBJ2-6; V gene: TRBV18; CDR3 DNA: TGTGCCAGCTCACACCTCCTAATAACTGGGGCCAACGTCCTGACTTTC; CDR3 protein: CASSHLLITGANVLTF
clone size: NA; D gene: TRBD1; J gene: TRBJ2-7; V gene: TRBV2; CDR3 DNA: TGTGCCAGCAGCGTAGGACAGGGTATCACCTACGAGCAGTACTTC; CDR3 protein: CASSVGQGITYEQYF
clone size: NA; D gene: NA; J gene: TRBJ2-1; V gene: TRBV14; CDR3 DNA: TGTGCCAGCAGCCCTTGGCGGGGCTTGGGGAATGAGCAGTTCTTC; CDR3 protein: CASSPWRGLGNEQFF
clone size: few; D gene: TRBD1; J gene: TRBJ2-5; V gene: TRBV19; CDR3 DNA: TGTGCCAGTAGTACAAACAGGGGCCAAGAGACCCAGTACTTC; CDR3 protein: CASSTNRGQETQYF
clone size: NA; D gene: NA; J gene: TRBJ1-2; V gene: TRBV6-6; CDR3 DNA: TGTGCCAGCAGTCAAACTCAGGGGAGAGGTGGCTACACCTTC; CDR3 protein: CASSQTQGRGGYTF
clone size: NA; D gene: TRBD2; J gene: TRBJ2-7; V gene: TRBV18; CDR3 DNA: TGTGCCAGCTCCAAATCCGCGGGCGGGGGACTCTCCTACGAGCAGTACTTC; CDR3 protein: CASSKSAGGGLSYEQYF
clone size: NA; D gene: NA; J gene: TRBJ1-3; V gene: TRBV5-6; CDR3 DNA: TGTGCCAGCAGCTGGGGGGGGGCTGGAAACACCATATATTTT; CDR3 protein: CASSWGGAGNTIYF
clone size: NA; D gene: NA; J gene: TRBJ2-7; V gene: TRBV5-1; CDR3 DNA: TGCGCCAGCAGCTTGGGAACAGCCGAGCAGTACTTC; CDR3 protein: CASSLGTAEQYF
clone size: NA; D gene: NA; J gene: TRBJ1-4; V gene: TRBV4-3; CDR3 DNA: TGCGCCAGCAGCCAAGATCCTTGGGGCGCAACTAATGAAAAACTGTTTTTT; CDR3 protein: CASSQDPWGATNEKLFF
clone size: NA; D gene: TRBD1; J gene: TRBJ1-3; V gene: TRBV18; CDR3 DNA: TGTGCCAGCTCACCACCGGACAGGGCCGGAAACACCATATATTTT; CDR3 protein: CASSPPDRAGNTIYF
clone size: once; D gene: TRBD1; J gene: TRBJ1-2; V gene: TRBV5-1; CDR3 DNA: TGCGCCAGCAGCCCTGTCCCGGGACAGGTTGGCTACACCTTC; CDR3 protein: CASSPVPGQVGYTF